Below are 25 T cell receptor beta chains sequenced from a single sample in a study of T cell changes during pregnancy in multiple sclerosis. TCRdb keeps only in-frame clones here, not all; method: immunoSEQ multiplex PCR. The sample records under 100,000 clones, around 93% being singletons. The source was peripheral blood, collected in the first trimester of pregnancy. The receptors were gathered from a female donor in good health, enrolled as a control in a pregnancy study.

The rearrangement links TRBV5-6 to TRBJ1-1; D is possibly TRBD1 (6 bases). From germline, CDR1 is SGHDT and CDR2 YYEEEE. With 3 bases removed from V and 8 bases from J, the gap between germline ends came to 14 bases. This CDR3 is built from 13 residues. CDR3 region: CASSSLGGEEAFF. The CDR3 DNA is TGTGCCAGCAGCTCATTAGGGGGAGAAGAAGCTTTCTTT.

The DNA for the CDR3 is TGTGCCAGCAGTTATACGGGGGGACCGGGACAGGGTGGAGACTACAATCAGCCCCAGCATTTT. Amino acid sequence: CASSYTGGPGQGGDYNQPQHF. The chain recombines TRBV7-8 with TRBJ1-5; 9 nucleotides align to TRBD1. This CDR3 is 21 amino acids long. Looked up from germline, CDR1 is SGHVS and CDR2 is FQNEAQ. V shed 6 bases and J 3 bases; nucleotides not matched to a gene: 24.

The rearrangement links TRBV25-1 to TRBJ1-1; no reliable D call. Germline-derived CDR1 and CDR2 are MGHDK and SYGVNS. Trimming stripped 8 bases from V and 2 bases from J, with 12 bases between. The CDR3 runs 13 residues. The CDR3 bases are TGTGCCAGCGCCGCGGGATCCAACACTGAAGCTTTCTTT. Amino acids: CASAAGSNTEAFF.

J is TRBJ2-7 and V is TRBV5-1; TRBD1 matches at 8 bases. V lost 0 bases and J lost 1; bases outside the gene matches: 3. The CDR3 runs to 15 residues. Germline-derived CDR1 and CDR2 are SGHRS and YFSETQ. The CDR3 protein is CASSLGGQGSYEQYF. CDR3 in DNA: TGCGCCAGCAGCTTGGGTGGACAGGGATCCTACGAGCAGTACTTC.

This chain connects TRBV4-3 to TRBJ2-1; 12 nucleotides agree with TRBD2. J lost 15 bases, V lost 3 bases, and 15 bases had no gene match. The germline V gene encodes CDR1 LGHNA and CDR2 YSLEER. The CDR3 loop spans 16 amino acids. The CDR3 sequence: CASSQASGGASSARFF. As DNA, the CDR3 is TGCGCCAGCAGCCAGGCTAGCGGGGGGGCCTCTTCAGCTCGGTTCTTC.

This clone came up once. The gene calls are TRBV29-1 and TRBJ2-1; TRBD2 aligns across 7 bases. The CDR3 is 15 amino acids. Germline CDR1 is SQVTM and CDR2 is ANQGSEA. V was pared by 6 bases and J by 3 bases, with 11 bases of the junction left unmatched. CDR3 residues: CSVDRAGDFYNEQFF. CDR3 nucleotide sequence: TGCAGCGTCGACCGGGCGGGAGACTTCTACAATGAGCAGTTCTTC.

V and J are TRBV4-3 and TRBJ1-3; TRBD1 matches at 9 bases. CDR3 length: 15 amino acids. V shed 4 bases, J shed 3 bases, and the junction held 4 bases outside the gene matches. Germline lookup yields CDR1 LGHNA and CDR2 YSLEER. DNA for the CDR3: TGCGCCAGCAGCCCGGGACAGGGAGGTGGAAACACCATATATTTT. This codes for CASSPGQGGGNTIYF.

The rearrangement joins TRBV28 to TRBJ2-5; 7 positions match TRBD2. V was clipped by 4 bases and J by 0 bases; unmatched bases: 5. Germline V gene lookup returns CDR1 MDHEN and CDR2 SYDVKM. The CDR3 has 15 residues. CDR3 DNA: TGTGCCAGCAGTTCGGAGGGGACTAACCAAGAGACCCAGTACTTC. Translating it yields CASSSEGTNQETQYF.

The rearrangement links TRBV30 to TRBJ2-7; a possible D gene is TRBD2 (6 bases). The CDR3 covers 12 residues. The V and J ends lost 2 bases and 6 bases respectively, with 11 bases between them. Germline CDR1 GTSNPN, CDR2 SVGIG (reference sequence). CDR3 sequence: CAWSRVGGEQYF. CDR3 coding DNA: TGTGCCTGGAGTAGGGTGGGAGGCGAGCAGTACTTC.

The chain joins TRBV4-3 to TRBJ1-4; possibly TRBD1 for D (6 bases). The germline V gene has CDR1 LGHNA and CDR2 YSLEER. The V end was cut by 0 bases, the J end by 8 bases, with 13 bases between. The CDR3 length is 15 residues. CDR3 DNA: TGCGCCAGCAGCCAAGAAAGGACAGATTGGGAAAAACTGTTTTTT. Translation gives CASSQERTDWEKLFF.

The chain is built from TRBV2 and TRBJ1-2; TRBD1 agrees at 11 bases. The V segment lost 8 bases and the J segment 8 bases; nucleotides outside the gene matches: 7. CDR1 and CDR2 (germline): SNHLY, FYNNEI. The CDR3 runs to 13 residues. The CDR3 spells CASRDRGVGGYTF. For the CDR3, the DNA is TGTGCCAGCCGGGACAGGGGGGTGGGCGGCTACACCTTC.

The chain is built from TRBV28 and TRBJ1-6; the match to TRBD1 covers 8 bases. The CDR3 is 16 amino acids. With 2 bases clipped from V and 10 bases from J, the junction kept 10 bases outside the gene matches. Germline CDR1 and CDR2: MDHEN and SYDVKM. CDR3 sequence (DNA): TGTGCCAGCAGTTTACCCTCGACAGGGGCGCAGTCACCCCTCCACTTT. Residues: CASSLPSTGAQSPLHF.

The J gene is TRBJ1-4, the V gene TRBV9; D not certain. This CDR3 region has 13 residues. The V end was cut by 8 bases, the J end by 2 bases, with 10 bases between. Germline V lookup: CDR1 SGDLS, CDR2 YYNGEE. CDR3 region: CASSFRTNEKLFF. CDR3 nucleotides: TGTGCCAGTTCGTTCCGGACTAATGAAAAACTGTTTTTT.

The rearrangement joins TRBV6-5 to TRBJ2-7; TRBD1 agrees at 11 bases. This CDR3 contains 14 residues. Germline CDR1 MNHEY, CDR2 SVGAGI. V was clipped by 4 bases and J by 3 bases; unmatched bases: 2. The CDR3 bases are TGTGCCAGCAGTTCCGGGACAGGGGGCTACGAGCAGTACTTC. This gives the protein CASSSGTGGYEQYF.

The chain uses TRBV5-6 and TRBJ1-5; the D gene is possibly TRBD1 (5 bases). Germline CDR1 is SGHDT and CDR2 is YYEEEE. With 2 bases removed from V and 6 bases from J, the gap between germline ends came to 12 bases. The CDR3 contains 14 residues. The CDR3 loop reads CASSLTPTGQPQHF. The CDR3, as DNA: TGTGCCAGCAGCTTAACCCCCACAGGTCAGCCCCAGCATTTT.

CDR3 residues: CASRSGTGHNSPLHF. For the CDR3, the DNA is TGTGCCAGCAGATCCGGGACAGGGCATAATTCACCCCTCCACTTT. This chain uses TRBV6-4 with TRBJ1-6; 9 bases are a match to TRBD1. This CDR3 region has 15 residues. The germline V gene encodes CDR1 MRHNA and CDR2 SNTAGT. Germline trimming cut 6 bases from V and 5 bases from J; bases unmatched to any gene: 5.

The chain has TRBV6-5 and TRBJ1-4; a possible D gene is TRBD1 (6 bases). The germline V and J ends were trimmed by 6 bases and 5 bases, with 10 bases remaining between them. The germline V gene has CDR1 MNHEY and CDR2 SVGAGI. CDR3 length equals 13 residues. The CDR3 here is CASSRTVNEKLFF. The CDR3 coding sequence is TGTGCCAGCAGCCGGACAGTGAATGAAAAACTGTTTTTT.

This clone came up a few times. The chain combines TRBV7-9 with TRBJ2-4, with TRBD1 as a possible D gene (5 bases). There are 13 residues in the CDR3. Germline-derived CDR1 and CDR2 are SEHNR and FQNEAQ (reference sequence). V was pared by 5 bases and J by 4 bases, with 9 bases between. Here the CDR3 reads CASSPDSKNIQYF. The CDR3 bases are TGTGCCAGCAGCCCAGACAGTAAAAACATTCAGTACTTC.

This clone was seen a few times. This chain joins TRBV2 and TRBJ2-3, with D perhaps matching TRBD1 (5 bases). V was cut by 7 bases and J by 6 bases, with 14 bases left in between. This CDR3 is built from 13 residues. Germline V CDR1 and CDR2: SNHLY, FYNNEI. CDR3 DNA: TGTGCCAGCAAGGGGCAGGCATTGGATACGCAGTATTTT. The encoded protein is CASKGQALDTQYF.

J is TRBJ2-1 and V is TRBV9; 7 nucleotides match TRBD2. This CDR3 contains 15 residues. CDR1 and CDR2 from the germline V gene are SGDLS and YYNGEE. The junction had 4 bases not matched to a gene; V was cut back by 4 bases and J by 0 bases. CDR3 nucleotide sequence: TGTGCCAGCAGCCCCCGGACTAGCTCCTACAATGAGCAGTTCTTC. As protein: CASSPRTSSYNEQFF.

V and J are TRBV9 and TRBJ2-3; D remains ambiguous. From germline, CDR1 is SGDLS and CDR2 YYNGEE. The CDR3 is 12 residues long. V was trimmed by 4 bases and J by 6 bases, leaving 9 bases between them. CDR3 coding DNA: TGTGCCAGCAGCCCCCAGTCGGATACGCAGTATTTT. It specifies CASSPQSDTQYF.

CDR3 DNA sequence: TGTGCCAGCAGCTCTGCGGACCGGGACATCTCACCCCTCCACTTT. This codes for CASSSADRDISPLHF. The V call is TRBV28, the J call TRBJ1-6; TRBD1 is a possible D gene (6 bases). Germline-derived CDR1 and CDR2 are MDHEN and SYDVKM. The CDR3 consists of 15 residues. V lost 6 bases and J 10 bases, leaving 19 bases between the germline ends.

V is TRBV18 and J is TRBJ1-5; 7 nucleotides match TRBD1. Losses at the gene ends were 1 base for V and 4 bases for J; bases not matched to a gene: 7. The germline CDR1 and CDR2 sequences are KGHSH and LQKENI. CDR3 length: 16 amino acids. The DNA for the CDR3 is TGTGCCAGCTCACCACGTCCAGGGGGAATTAATCAGCCCCAGCATTTT. Translation gives CASSPRPGGINQPQHF.

This rearrangement joins TRBV7-3 to TRBJ2-5, with 8 bases aligning to TRBD2. CDR1 SGHTA and CDR2 FQGTGA come from the germline V gene. V shed 5 bases, J shed 6 bases, and the junction held 11 bases outside the gene matches. CDR3 length: 15 residues. CDR3 amino acids: CASSQAGAPGQTQYF. CDR3 nucleotide sequence: TGTGCCAGCAGCCAAGCGGGGGCGCCGGGACAGACCCAGTACTTC.

This rearrangement joins TRBV28 to TRBJ2-4; 11 bases are a match to TRBD1. The CDR3 sequence is 15 residues long. Trimming took 3 bases from V and 9 from J; bases not matched to a gene: 7. Germline V CDR1 and CDR2: MDHEN, SYDVKM. CDR3 in amino acids: CASSLAGQGGSIQYF. CDR3 in DNA: TGTGCCAGCAGTTTGGCGGGACAGGGGGGGAGCATTCAGTACTTC.